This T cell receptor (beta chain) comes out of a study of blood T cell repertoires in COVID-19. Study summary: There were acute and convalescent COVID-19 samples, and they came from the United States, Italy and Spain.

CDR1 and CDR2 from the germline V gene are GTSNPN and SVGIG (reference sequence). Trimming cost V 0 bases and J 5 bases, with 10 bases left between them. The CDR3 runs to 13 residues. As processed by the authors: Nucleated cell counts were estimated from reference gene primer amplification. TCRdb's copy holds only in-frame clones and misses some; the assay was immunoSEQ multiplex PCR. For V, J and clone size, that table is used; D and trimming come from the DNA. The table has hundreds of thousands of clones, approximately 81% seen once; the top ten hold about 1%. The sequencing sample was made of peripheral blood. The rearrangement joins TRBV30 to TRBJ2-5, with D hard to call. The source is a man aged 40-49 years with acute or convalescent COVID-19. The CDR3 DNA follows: TGTGCCTGGAGTGTACGAGCGACTGAGACCCAGTACTTC. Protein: CAWSVRATETQYF.